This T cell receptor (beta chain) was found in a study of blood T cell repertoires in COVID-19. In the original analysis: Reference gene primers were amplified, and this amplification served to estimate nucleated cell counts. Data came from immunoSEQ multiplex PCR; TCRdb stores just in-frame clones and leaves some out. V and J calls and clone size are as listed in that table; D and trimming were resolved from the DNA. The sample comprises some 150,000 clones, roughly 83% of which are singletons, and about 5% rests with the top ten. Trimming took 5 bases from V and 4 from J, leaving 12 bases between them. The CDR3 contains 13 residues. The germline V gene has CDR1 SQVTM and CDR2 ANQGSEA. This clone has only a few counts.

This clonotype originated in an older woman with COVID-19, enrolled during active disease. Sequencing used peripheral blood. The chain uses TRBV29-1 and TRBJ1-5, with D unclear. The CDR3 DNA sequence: TGCAGCGTTTCCCAAACTATGAATCAGCCCCAGCATTTT. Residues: CSVSQTMNQPQHF.